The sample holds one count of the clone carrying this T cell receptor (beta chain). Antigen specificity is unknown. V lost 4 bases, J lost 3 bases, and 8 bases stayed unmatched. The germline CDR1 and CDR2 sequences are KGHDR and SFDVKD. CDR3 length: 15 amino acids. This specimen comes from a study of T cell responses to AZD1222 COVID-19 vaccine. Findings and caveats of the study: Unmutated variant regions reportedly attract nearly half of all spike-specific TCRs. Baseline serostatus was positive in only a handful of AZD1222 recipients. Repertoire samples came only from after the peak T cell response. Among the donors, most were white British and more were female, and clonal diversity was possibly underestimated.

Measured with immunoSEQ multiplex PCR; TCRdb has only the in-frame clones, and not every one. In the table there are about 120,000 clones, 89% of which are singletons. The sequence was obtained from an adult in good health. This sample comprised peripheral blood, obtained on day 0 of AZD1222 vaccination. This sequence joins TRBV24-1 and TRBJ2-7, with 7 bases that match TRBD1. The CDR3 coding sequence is TGTGCCACCAGTGACAATAACAGGGGAAACTACGAGCAGTACTTC. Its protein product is CATSDNNRGNYEQYF.